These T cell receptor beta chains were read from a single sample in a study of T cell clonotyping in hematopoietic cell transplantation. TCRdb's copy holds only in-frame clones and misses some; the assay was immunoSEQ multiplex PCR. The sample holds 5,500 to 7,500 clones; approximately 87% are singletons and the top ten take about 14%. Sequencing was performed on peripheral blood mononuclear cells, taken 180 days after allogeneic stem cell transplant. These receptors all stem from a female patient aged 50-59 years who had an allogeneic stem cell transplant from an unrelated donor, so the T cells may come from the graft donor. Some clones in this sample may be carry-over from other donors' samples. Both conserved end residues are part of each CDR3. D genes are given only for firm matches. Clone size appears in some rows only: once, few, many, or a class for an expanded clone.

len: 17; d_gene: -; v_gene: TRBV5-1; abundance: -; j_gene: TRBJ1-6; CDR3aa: CASSLAAGSSYNSPLHF; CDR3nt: TGCGCCAGCAGCTTGGCCGCGGGGAGCTCCTATAATTCACCCCTCCACTTT
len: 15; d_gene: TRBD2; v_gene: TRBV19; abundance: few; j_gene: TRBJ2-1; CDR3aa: CASRITSGEYNEQFF; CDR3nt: TGTGCCAGTCGGATAACTAGCGGGGAATACAATGAGCAGTTCTTC
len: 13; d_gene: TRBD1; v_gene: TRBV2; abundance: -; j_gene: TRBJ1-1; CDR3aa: CASRNTGVTEAFF; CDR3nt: TGTGCCAGCAGAAACACAGGGGTCACTGAAGCTTTCTTT
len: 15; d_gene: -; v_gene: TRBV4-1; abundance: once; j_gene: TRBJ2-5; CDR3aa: CASSQEYPSRETQYF; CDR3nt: TGCGCCAGCAGCCAAGAGTATCCTAGCAGGGAGACCCAGTACTTC
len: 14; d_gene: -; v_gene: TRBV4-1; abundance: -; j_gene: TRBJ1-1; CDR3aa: CASSAGPWGTEAFF; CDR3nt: TGCGCCAGCAGCGCCGGGCCTTGGGGCACTGAAGCTTTCTTT
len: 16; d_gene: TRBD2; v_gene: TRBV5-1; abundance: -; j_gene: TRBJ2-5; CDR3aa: CASSMSPSGGQETQYF; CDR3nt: TGCGCCAGCAGCATGTCCCCTAGCGGGGGCCAAGAGACCCAGTACTTC
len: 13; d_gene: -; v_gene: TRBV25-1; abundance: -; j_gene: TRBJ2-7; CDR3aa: CASFFDEGGEQYF; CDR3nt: TGTGCCAGCTTTTTTGATGAGGGAGGCGAGCAGTACTTC
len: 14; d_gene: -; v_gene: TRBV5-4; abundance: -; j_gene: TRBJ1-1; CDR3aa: CASSLGTKDTEAFF; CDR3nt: TGTGCCAGCAGCTTGGGGACCAAGGACACTGAAGCTTTCTTT
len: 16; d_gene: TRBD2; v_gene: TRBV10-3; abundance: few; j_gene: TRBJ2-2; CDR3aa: CAISRLAGGDTGELFF; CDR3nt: TGTGCCATCAGTCGACTAGCGGGGGGAGACACCGGGGAGCTGTTTTTT
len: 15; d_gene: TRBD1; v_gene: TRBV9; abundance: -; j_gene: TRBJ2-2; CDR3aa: CASSSRDRDTGELFF; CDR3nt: TGTGCCAGCAGCTCCCGGGACAGGGACACCGGGGAGCTGTTTTTT
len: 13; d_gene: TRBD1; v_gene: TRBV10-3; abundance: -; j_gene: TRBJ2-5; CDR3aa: CAISRDSQETQYF; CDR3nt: TGTGCCATCAGTAGGGACAGCCAAGAGACCCAGTACTTC
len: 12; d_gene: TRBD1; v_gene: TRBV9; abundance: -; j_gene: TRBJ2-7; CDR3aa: CATRQGRGEQYF; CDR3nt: TGTGCCACCAGACAGGGTAGAGGCGAGCAGTACTTC
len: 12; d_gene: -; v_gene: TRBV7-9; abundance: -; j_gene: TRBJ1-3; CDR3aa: CASSFMTGPIYF; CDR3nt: TGTGCCAGCAGCTTTATGACCGGGCCCATATATTTT
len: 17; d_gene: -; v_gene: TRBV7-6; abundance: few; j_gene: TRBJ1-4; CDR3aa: CASSLVNPGPTNEKLFF; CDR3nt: TGTGCCAGCAGCTTAGTTAATCCGGGGCCAACTAATGAAAAACTGTTTTTT
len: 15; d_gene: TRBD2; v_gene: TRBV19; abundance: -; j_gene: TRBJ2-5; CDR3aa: CASSRTSGGPETQYF; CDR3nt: TGTGCCAGTAGCCGGACTAGCGGGGGGCCGGAGACCCAGTACTTC
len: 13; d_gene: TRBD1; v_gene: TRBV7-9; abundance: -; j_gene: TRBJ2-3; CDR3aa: CASSLSGGDTQYF; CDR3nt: TGTGCCAGCAGCTTATCAGGGGGAGATACGCAGTATTTT
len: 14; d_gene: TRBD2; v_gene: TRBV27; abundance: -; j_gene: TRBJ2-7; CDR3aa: CASSLRGVNYEQYF; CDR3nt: TGTGCCAGCAGTCTTCGGGGGGTTAACTACGAGCAGTACTTC
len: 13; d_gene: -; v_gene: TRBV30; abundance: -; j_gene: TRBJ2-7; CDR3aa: CAWIQGLTSEQYF; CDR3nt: TGTGCCTGGATACAGGGACTTACGTCCGAGCAGTACTTC
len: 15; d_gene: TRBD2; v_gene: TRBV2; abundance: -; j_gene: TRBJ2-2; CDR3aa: CASSESSGVAGELFF; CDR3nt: TGTGCCAGCAGTGAGTCCAGCGGGGTTGCCGGGGAGCTGTTTTTT
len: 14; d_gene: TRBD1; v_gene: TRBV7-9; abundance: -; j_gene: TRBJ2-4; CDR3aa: CASSSRGQGDIQYF; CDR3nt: TGTGCCAGCAGCTCAAGGGGGCAAGGGGACATTCAGTACTTC
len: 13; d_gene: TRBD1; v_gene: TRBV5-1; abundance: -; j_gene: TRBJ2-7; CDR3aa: CASSVRDRNEQYF; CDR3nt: TGCGCCAGCAGCGTCAGGGACAGGAACGAGCAGTACTTC
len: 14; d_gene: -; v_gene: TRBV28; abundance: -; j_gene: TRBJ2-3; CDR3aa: CASSQDSRTDTQYF; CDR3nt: TGTGCCAGCAGCCAAGACTCCCGCACAGATACGCAGTATTTT